This T cell receptor beta chain is drawn from a study of blood T cell repertoires in COVID-19 (dated by TCRdb to 2020 to 2021). Context from the whole study: Collaborator samples came from the United States, Italy and Spain and covered acute and convalescent phases of COVID-19. The prospective study material was composed of cDNA or gDNA derived from T cells, B-cell-depleted T cells, or PBMCs. Where available, HLA class I and class II types were obtained from metadata supplied by the sample provider rather than from assay-based typing. Sample metadata almost always included a de-identified subject ID, COVID-19 status, age in years and sex. Samples were obtained from the ongoing ImmuneRACE study (first 160 participants) and from about 1,300 subjects provided by 6 global collaborators. The repertoires were made available in a free public database intended to serve as a resource for research on the immune response to SARS-CoV-2. Subjects who had been exposed to COVID-19, were actively infected with it, or had recovered from it provided the deeply sampled blood TCRbeta repertoires that made up the dataset.

In regard to this clone: No antigen is known for it. The record has no base qualities; no much larger clone is one base away.

The paper as a whole reports these results and caveats: The amount of clinical and demographic metadata varied by source and participant and was provided uncurated.

TCRbeta CDR3 regions were amplified from genomic DNA using the immunoSEQ Assay, a bias-controlled multiplex PCR. The published analysis was carried out like this. Within the assay, amplification of reference gene primers was used to estimate how many nucleated cells each sample contained. To quantify the absolute abundance of each unique TCRbeta CDR3 rearrangement, sequence reads were collapsed and filtered. For each sample, productive Simpson clonality was calculated as the square root of Simpson's diversity index over productive rearrangements. TCRdb carries this immuneACCESS record with in-frame sequences only. Its versions omit some clonotypes, under half of them owing to an unresolved V gene in the studies checked, with the rest unexplained. From that table come the V and J calls and clone size; the DNA was used to work out D and trimming. The sample table shows some 70,000 clones, and approximately 80% are seen once. The ten largest clonotypes hold less than 15% of the sample.

Measured from the cysteine to the phenylalanine, the CDR3 is 14 residues long. Just CDR3 DNA is preserved here, 42 bases in frame from base 1. The germline V gene sets CDR1 to KGHDR and CDR2 to SFDVKD. Trimmed from V: 4 bases; trimmed from J: 3 bases; junction bases lacking a gene match: 3. Each collaborating institution followed its own protocols to collect whole blood in K2EDTA tubes. For TCRbeta analysis, collaborators shipped samples as frozen whole blood, isolated PBMCs, or DNA extracted from either of those sample types. This clonotype originated in a human donor in a cohort sampled during active COVID-19. The sequenced material came from peripheral blood. Here the chain combines TRBV24-1 and TRBJ2-7; 9 bases in the middle match TRBD1. The encoded CDR3 is CATSETGGVYEQYF. Here is the DNA: TGTGCCACCAGTGAAACAGGGGGCGTCTACGAGCAGTACTTC.